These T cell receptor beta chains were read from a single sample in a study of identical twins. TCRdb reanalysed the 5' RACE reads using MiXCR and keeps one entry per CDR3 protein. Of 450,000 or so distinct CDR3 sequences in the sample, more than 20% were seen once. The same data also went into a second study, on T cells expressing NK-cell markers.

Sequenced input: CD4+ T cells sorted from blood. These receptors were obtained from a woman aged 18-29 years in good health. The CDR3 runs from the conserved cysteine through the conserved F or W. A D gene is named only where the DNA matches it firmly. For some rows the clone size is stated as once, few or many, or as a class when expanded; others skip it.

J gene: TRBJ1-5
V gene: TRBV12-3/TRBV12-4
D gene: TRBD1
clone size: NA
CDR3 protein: CASRRTGESQPQHF
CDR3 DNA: TGTGCCAGCAGGCGGACAGGGGAGAGTCAGCCCCAGCATTTT

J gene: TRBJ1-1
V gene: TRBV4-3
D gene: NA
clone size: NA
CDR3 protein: CASSQDRALEAFF
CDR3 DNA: TGCGCCAGCAGCCAAGATCGCGCCCTTGAAGCTTTCTTT

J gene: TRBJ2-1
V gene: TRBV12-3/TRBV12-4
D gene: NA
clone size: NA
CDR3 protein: CASSLGGGPSEQFF
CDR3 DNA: TGTGCCAGCAGTTTGGGAGGGGGGCCTAGTGAGCAGTTCTTC

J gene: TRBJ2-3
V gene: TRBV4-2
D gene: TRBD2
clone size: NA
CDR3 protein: CASSQTVWRGASDTQYF
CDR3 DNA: TGTGCCAGCAGCCAGACAGTGTGGCGGGGGGCATCCGATACGCAGTATTTT

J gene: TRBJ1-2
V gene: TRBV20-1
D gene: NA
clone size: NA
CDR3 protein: CSARVRGNYGYTF
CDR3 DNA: TGCAGTGCTAGAGTTCGGGGGAACTATGGCTACACCTTC

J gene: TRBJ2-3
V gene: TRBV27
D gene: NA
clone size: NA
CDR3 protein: CASSPWAGRSDTQYF
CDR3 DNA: TGTGCCAGCAGTCCTTGGGCAGGAAGATCAGATACGCAGTATTTT

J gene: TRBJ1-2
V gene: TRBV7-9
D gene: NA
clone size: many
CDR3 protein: CASSLAVRYGYTF
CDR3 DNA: TGTGCCAGCAGCTTAGCAGTACGATATGGCTACACCTTC

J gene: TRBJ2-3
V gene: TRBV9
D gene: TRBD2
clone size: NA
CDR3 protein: CASSPDPRGGRDTQYF
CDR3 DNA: TGTGCCAGCAGCCCAGACCCCCGGGGGGGCCGCGATACGCAGTATTTT

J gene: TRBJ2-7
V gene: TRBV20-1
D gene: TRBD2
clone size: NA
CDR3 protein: CSALAGGITYEQYF
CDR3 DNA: TGCAGTGCTTTAGCGGGAGGTATCACGTACGAGCAGTACTTC

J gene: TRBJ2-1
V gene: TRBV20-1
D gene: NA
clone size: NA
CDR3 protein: CSARSPQEQFF
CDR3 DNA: TGCAGTGCTAGATCGCCACAGGAGCAGTTCTTC

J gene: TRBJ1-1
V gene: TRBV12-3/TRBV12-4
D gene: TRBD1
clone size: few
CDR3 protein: CASHRGSRTEAFF
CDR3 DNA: TGTGCCAGTCACAGGGGAAGCAGGACTGAAGCTTTCTTT

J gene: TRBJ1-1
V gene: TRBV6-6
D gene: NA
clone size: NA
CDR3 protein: CASQRVGTEAFF
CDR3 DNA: TGTGCCAGCCAAAGGGTGGGCACTGAAGCTTTCTTT

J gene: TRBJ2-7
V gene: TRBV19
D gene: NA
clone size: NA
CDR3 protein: CASSIISRYEQYF
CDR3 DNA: TGTGCCAGTAGTATAATCAGTAGGTACGAGCAGTACTTC

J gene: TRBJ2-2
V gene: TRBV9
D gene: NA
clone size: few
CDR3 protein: CASSERTSGELFF
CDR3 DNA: TGTGCCAGCAGCGAACGGACATCCGGGGAGCTGTTTTTT

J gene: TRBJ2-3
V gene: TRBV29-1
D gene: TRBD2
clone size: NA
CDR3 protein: CSVLSGGSTDTQYF
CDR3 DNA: TGCAGCGTTCTAAGCGGGGGCAGCACAGATACGCAGTATTTT

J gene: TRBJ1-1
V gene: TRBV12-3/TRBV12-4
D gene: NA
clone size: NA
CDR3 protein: CASSDKNTEAFF
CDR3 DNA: TGTGCCAGCAGTGACAAAAACACTGAAGCTTTCTTT

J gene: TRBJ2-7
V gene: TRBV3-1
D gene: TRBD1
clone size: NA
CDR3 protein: CASSQDVRDRIAEQYF
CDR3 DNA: TGTGCCAGCAGCCAAGACGTGCGGGACAGGATTGCCGAGCAGTACTTC

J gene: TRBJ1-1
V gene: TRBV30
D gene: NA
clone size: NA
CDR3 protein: CAWSRPNTEAFF
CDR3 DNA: TGTGCCTGGAGTCGGCCGAACACTGAAGCTTTCTTT

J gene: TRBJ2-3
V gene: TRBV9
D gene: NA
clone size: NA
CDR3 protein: CASSVDGRLLDTQYF
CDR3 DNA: TGTGCCAGCAGCGTAGATGGGAGGTTGTTAGATACGCAGTATTTT

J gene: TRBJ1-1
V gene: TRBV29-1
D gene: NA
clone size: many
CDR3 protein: CSVEPGALNTEAFF
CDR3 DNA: TGCAGCGTTGAACCAGGGGCGTTGAACACTGAAGCTTTCTTT

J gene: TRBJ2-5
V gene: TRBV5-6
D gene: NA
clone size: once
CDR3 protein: CASSLWAGETQYF
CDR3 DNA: TGTGCCAGCAGCTTGTGGGCGGGGGAGACCCAGTACTTC

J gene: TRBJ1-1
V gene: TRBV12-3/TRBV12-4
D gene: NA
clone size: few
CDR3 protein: CASILTGRNTEAFF
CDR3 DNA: TGTGCCAGCATCCTAACAGGGCGGAACACTGAAGCTTTCTTT

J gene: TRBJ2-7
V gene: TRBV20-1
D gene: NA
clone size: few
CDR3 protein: CSARDLHYGTREQYF
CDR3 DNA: TGCAGTGCTAGAGACCTTCATTACGGAACTCGCGAGCAGTACTTC

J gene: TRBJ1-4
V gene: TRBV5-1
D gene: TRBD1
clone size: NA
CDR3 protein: CASSQYRDRPRKLFF
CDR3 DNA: TGCGCCAGCAGCCAGTACCGGGACAGGCCCAGAAAACTGTTTTTT

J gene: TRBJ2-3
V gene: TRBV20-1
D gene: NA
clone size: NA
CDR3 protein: CSAREDLSSTDTQYF
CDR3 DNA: TGCAGTGCTAGGGAAGACTTGAGTAGCACAGATACGCAGTATTTT

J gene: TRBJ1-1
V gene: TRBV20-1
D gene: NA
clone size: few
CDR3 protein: CSARDQPRANTEAFF
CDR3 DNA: TGCAGTGCTAGAGATCAGCCCAGGGCGAACACTGAAGCTTTCTTT

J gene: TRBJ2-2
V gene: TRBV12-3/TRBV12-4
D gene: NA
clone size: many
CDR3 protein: CASSPDIANTGELFF
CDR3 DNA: TGTGCCAGCAGCCCAGACATCGCGAACACCGGGGAGCTGTTTTTT

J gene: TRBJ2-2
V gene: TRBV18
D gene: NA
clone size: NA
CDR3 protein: CASCRGASNTGELFF
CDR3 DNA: TGTGCCAGCTGCCGAGGGGCAAGCAACACCGGGGAGCTGTTTTTT

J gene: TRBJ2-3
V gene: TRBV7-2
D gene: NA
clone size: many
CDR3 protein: CASSRDTQYF
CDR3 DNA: TGTGCCAGCAGCAGAGATACGCAGTATTTT

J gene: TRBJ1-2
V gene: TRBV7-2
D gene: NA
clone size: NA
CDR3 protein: CASSFGGRGTGYTF
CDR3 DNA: TGTGCCAGCAGCTTCGGCGGGCGCGGTACCGGCTACACCTTC

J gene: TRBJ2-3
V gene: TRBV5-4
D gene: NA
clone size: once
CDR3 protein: CASSGPTGTDTQYF
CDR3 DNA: TGTGCCAGCAGCGGTCCGACGGGCACAGATACGCAGTATTTT

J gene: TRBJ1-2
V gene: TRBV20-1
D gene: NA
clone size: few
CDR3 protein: CSAQPRDNYGYTF
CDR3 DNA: TGCAGTGCCCAACCCAGGGATAACTATGGCTACACCTTC

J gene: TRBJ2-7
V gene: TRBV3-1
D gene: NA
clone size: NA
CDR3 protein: CASSLTRTEQYF
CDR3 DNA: TGTGCCAGCAGCCTGACTAGGACCGAGCAGTACTTC

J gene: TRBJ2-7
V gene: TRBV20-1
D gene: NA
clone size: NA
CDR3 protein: CSARDQGSSVPYEQYF
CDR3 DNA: TGCAGTGCTAGAGATCAAGGGTCTAGCGTCCCCTACGAGCAGTACTTC

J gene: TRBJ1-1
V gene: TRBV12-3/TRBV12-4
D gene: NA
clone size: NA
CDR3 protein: CASRKQENTEAFF
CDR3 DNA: TGTGCCAGCCGAAAACAAGAAAACACTGAAGCTTTCTTT

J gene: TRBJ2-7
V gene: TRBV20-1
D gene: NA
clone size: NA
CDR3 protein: CSAREGPGSPYEQYF
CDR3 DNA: TGCAGTGCTAGAGAAGGCCCAGGGAGCCCCTACGAGCAGTACTTC

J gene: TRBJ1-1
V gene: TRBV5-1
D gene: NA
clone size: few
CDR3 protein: CASSEDSLGAFF
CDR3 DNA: TGCGCCAGCAGCGAGGACAGTCTAGGAGCTTTCTTT

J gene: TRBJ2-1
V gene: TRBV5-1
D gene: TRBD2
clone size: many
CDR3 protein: CASSSTSGGPYNEQFF
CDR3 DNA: TGCGCCAGCAGCTCCACTAGCGGGGGACCCTACAATGAGCAGTTCTTC

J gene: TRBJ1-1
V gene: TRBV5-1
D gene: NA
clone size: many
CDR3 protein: CASSSGTYFTEAFF
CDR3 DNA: TGCGCCAGCAGTTCCGGGACATATTTCACTGAAGCTTTCTTT

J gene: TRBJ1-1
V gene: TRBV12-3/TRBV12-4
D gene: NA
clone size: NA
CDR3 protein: CASSFRANTEAFF
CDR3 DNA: TGTGCCAGCAGTTTCAGAGCGAACACTGAAGCTTTCTTT

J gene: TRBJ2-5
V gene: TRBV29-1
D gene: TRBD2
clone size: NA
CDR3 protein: CSGGTRQETQYF
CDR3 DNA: TGCAGCGGCGGGACTAGACAAGAGACCCAGTACTTC

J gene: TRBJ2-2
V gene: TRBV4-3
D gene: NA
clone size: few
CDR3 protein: CASSQQAMRNTGELFF
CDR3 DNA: TGCGCCAGCAGCCAACAGGCCATGAGGAACACCGGGGAGCTGTTTTTT

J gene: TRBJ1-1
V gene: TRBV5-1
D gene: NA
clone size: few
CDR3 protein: CASSFDPGNTEAFF
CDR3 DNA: TGCGCCAGCAGCTTCGACCCAGGGAACACTGAAGCTTTCTTT

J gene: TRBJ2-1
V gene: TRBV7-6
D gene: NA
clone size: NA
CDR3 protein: CASSLGAGRSSYNEQFF
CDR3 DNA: TGTGCCAGCAGCTTGGGGGCCGGGAGGTCGTCCTACAATGAGCAGTTCTTC

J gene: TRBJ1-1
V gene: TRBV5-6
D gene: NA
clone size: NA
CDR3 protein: CASSLRRGPMPEAFF
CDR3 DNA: TGTGCCAGCAGCTTACGACGTGGGCCCATGCCTGAAGCTTTCTTT

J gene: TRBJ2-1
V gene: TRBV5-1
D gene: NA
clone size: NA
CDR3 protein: CASSLDGFVVNEQFF
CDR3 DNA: TGCGCCAGCAGCTTGGATGGGTTTGTGGTGAATGAGCAGTTCTTC

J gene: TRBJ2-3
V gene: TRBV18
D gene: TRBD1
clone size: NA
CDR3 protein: CASSPGQPGTDTQYF
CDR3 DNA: TGTGCCAGCTCACCGGGACAGCCTGGCACAGATACGCAGTATTTT

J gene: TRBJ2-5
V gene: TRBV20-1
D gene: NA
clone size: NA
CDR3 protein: CSARDQIRVQGTQYF
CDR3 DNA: TGCAGTGCTAGAGATCAAATACGGGTACAAGGGACCCAGTACTTC

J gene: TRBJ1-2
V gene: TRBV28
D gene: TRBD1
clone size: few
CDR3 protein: CASSTQTGTDLF
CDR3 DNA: TGTGCCAGCAGTACCCAGACCGGGACAGATCTCTTC

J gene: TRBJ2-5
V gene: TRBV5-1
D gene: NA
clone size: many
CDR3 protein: CASSFGGGETQYF
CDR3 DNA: TGTGCCAGCAGCTTCGGGGGTGGGGAGACCCAGTACTTC

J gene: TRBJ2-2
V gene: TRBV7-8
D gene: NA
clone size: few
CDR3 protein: CASSPPTLPDTGELFF
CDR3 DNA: TGTGCCAGCAGCCCACCCACCTTACCCGACACCGGGGAGCTGTTTTTT

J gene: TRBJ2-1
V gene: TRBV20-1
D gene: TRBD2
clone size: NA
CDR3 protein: CSAGATSGEQFF
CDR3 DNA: TGCAGTGCTGGGGCCACTAGCGGTGAGCAGTTCTTC

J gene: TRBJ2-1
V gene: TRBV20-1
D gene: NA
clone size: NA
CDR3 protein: CSAQMAAGPRNEQFF
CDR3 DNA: TGCAGTGCTCAAATGGCGGCGGGACCCCGCAATGAGCAGTTCTTC